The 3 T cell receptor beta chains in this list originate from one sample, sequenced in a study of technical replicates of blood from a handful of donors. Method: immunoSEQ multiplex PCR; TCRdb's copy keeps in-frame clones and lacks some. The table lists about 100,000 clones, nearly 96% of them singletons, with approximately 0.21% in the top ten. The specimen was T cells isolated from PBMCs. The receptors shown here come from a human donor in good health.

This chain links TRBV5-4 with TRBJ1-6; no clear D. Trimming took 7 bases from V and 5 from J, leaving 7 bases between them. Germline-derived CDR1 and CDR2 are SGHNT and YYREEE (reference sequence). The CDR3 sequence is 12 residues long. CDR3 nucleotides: TGTGCCAGCGTGCAGAATAATTCACCCCTCCACTTT. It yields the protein CASVQNNSPLHF.

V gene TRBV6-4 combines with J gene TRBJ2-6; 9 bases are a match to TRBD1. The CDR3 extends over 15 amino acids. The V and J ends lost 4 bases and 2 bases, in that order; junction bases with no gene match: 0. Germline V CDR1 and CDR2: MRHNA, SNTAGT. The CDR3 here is CASSGQGAGANVLTF. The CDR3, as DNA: TGTGCCAGCAGTGGACAGGGGGCTGGGGCCAACGTCCTGACTTTC.

CDR3: CASSLATSVLRIFNYGYTF. The CDR3 region has the DNA TGTGCCAGCAGCTTGGCCACAAGTGTCCTCAGAATTTTTAACTATGGCTACACCTTC. The chain is built from TRBV5-6 and TRBJ1-2; D gene uncertain. Germline lookup yields CDR1 SGHDT and CDR2 YYEEEE. The CDR3 is 19 residues long. Trimming pared 0 bases from V and 1 base from J, leaving 22 bases between. Together with reference TRBV5-6 and TRBJ1-2, the CDR3 gives the full variable domain: DAGVTQSPTHLIKTRGQQVTLRCSPKSGHDTVSWYQQALGQGPQFIFQYYEEEERQRGNFPDRFSGHQFPNYSSELNVNALLLGDSALYLCASSLATSVLRIFNYGYTFGSGTRLTVV.